Listed below are T cell receptor beta chains from one sample, sequenced in a study of blood T cell repertoires in COVID-19. Method: immunoSEQ multiplex PCR; TCRdb's copy keeps in-frame clones and lacks some. The repertoire holds 400,000 to 500,000 clones, with more than 80% as singletons. The sample was peripheral blood. These receptors came from a woman in her thirties with active or convalescent COVID-19. Each CDR3 is given with its conserved first and last residue. The D gene is left open where the match is weak. Clone sizes are given selectively: once, few, many, or a class where the clone is expanded.

TRBJ2-5 TRBV5-1 once TRBD1 TGCGCCAGCAGCGGGGGACAGGGCCAAGAGACCCAGTACTTC CASSGGQGQETQYF
TRBJ2-1 TRBV13 few TRBD2 TGTGCCAGCAGCCTGGGACTAGCGGGGGGGAAACTGTTCAATGAGCAGTTCTTC CASSLGLAGGKLFNEQFF
TRBJ1-1 TRBV10-3 NA NA TGTGCCATCAGTGATTTCAGCGGGAACACTGAAGCTTTCTTT CAISDFSGNTEAFF
TRBJ2-5 TRBV5-6 NA TRBD2 TGTGCCAGCAGCTTGTGGGAGGGAGAGACCCAGTACTTC CASSLWEGETQYF
TRBJ1-4 TRBV19 NA TRBD1 TGTGCCAGTAGTCTACAGGGGGGGTTTGTGGAAAAACTGTTTTTT CASSLQGGFVEKLFF
TRBJ1-2 TRBV19 NA NA TGTGCCAGTAAACGGAACTATGGCTACACCTTC CASKRNYGYTF
TRBJ1-5 TRBV19 NA TRBD1 TGTGCCAGTACCAAACGAACAGGGGACGGTCAGCCCCAGCATTTT CASTKRTGDGQPQHF
TRBJ1-2 TRBV12-5 NA NA TGTGCTAGTGGTTTGGGACAGGCCTACTATGGCTACACCTTC CASGLGQAYYGYTF
TRBJ2-5 TRBV11-2 NA TRBD2 TGTGCCAGCAGCTTATATCGGCCGGGGGGGCAAAGTTACCAAGAGACCCAGTACTTC CASSLYRPGGQSYQETQYF
TRBJ2-7 TRBV19 NA TRBD2 TGTGCCAGTAGTATAGTACTAGCGGGAGACGAGCAGTACTTC CASSIVLAGDEQYF
TRBJ2-7 TRBV29-1 NA TRBD2 TGCAGCGGAGCTAGCGGGAGGACCCCGGGTAACGAGCAGTACTTC CSGASGRTPGNEQYF
TRBJ2-6 TRBV5-4 NA TRBD1 TGTGCCAGCAGCTTGGACAGGGGCTCTGGGGCCAACGTCCTGACTTTC CASSLDRGSGANVLTF
TRBJ1-5 TRBV6-1 NA TRBD1 TGTGCCAGCAGTGAGGACAGGGGAAATCAGCCCCAGCATTTT CASSEDRGNQPQHF
TRBJ1-2 TRBV9 NA NA TGTGCCAGCAGCGTAGAAACAGGTTATGGCTACACCTTC CASSVETGYGYTF
TRBJ1-1 TRBV30 NA NA TGTGCCTGGAGTGCCCCCATGAACACTGAAGCTTTCTTT CAWSAPMNTEAFF
TRBJ1-1 TRBV19 NA NA TGTGCCAGTAGTTCCCCGGACACCCCACACGCTGAAGCTTTCTTT CASSSPDTPHAEAFF
TRBJ2-1 TRBV6-6 NA TRBD1 TGTGCCAGCAGTTACGCCGACAGGGCGTACAATGAGCAGTTCTTC CASSYADRAYNEQFF
TRBJ1-1 TRBV12-3/TRBV12-4 once NA TGTGCCAGCAGGGCCTCAGGGGACACTGAAGCTTTCTTT CASRASGDTEAFF
TRBJ1-2 TRBV10-3 NA TRBD1 TGTGCCATCAGTGGGACAGGGGACGGAGGCTACACCTTC CAISGTGDGGYTF
TRBJ2-5 TRBV5-1 NA TRBD2 TGCGCCAGCAGCTCCACTAGCGGGACGTACCAAGAGACCCAGTACTTC CASSSTSGTYQETQYF
TRBJ1-2 TRBV5-4 few TRBD1 TGTGCCAGCAGCTTGCCCCCCGGGACAGGGGTCAACTCTAACTATGGCTACACCTTC CASSLPPGTGVNSNYGYTF
TRBJ2-2 TRBV7-9 NA NA TGTGCCAGCAGCGCCAAGGGACTTCCCGCGAACACCGGGGAGCTGTTTTTT CASSAKGLPANTGELFF
TRBJ1-1 TRBV6-1 few NA TGTGCCAGCAGTGATCAGGGGATGAACACTGAAGCTTTCTTT CASSDQGMNTEAFF
TRBJ2-7 TRBV11-2 NA TRBD2 TGTGCCAGCAGCTTGTCCATCCCTTCTAGCGGTTCGGCCTACGAGCAGTACTTC CASSLSIPSSGSAYEQYF
TRBJ1-1 TRBV18 NA NA TGTGCCAGCTCACCAAAGACAGGGAACACTGAAGCTTTCTTT CASSPKTGNTEAFF
TRBJ2-1 TRBV7-7 NA TRBD2 TGTGCCAGCAGCCGACTAGCGGGGTCGGTGGATGAGCAGTTCTTC CASSRLAGSVDEQFF
TRBJ1-6 TRBV10-3 NA NA TGTGCCATCAGTAAAGGGGCAGGGGATTCACCCCTCCACTTT CAISKGAGDSPLHF
TRBJ2-3 TRBV9 NA NA TGTGCCAGCAGCGTAGGAGGACTCACAGATACGCAGTATTTT CASSVGGLTDTQYF
TRBJ2-2 TRBV27 once TRBD1 TGTGCCAGCACTTATGGGACAGGGGGCGCCGGGGAGCTGTTTTTT CASTYGTGGAGELFF
TRBJ2-1 TRBV29-1 NA TRBD2 TGCAGCGTTGGGGAGGGTTCTAGCGGGGGGAACAATGAGCAGTTCTTC CSVGEGSSGGNNEQFF
TRBJ1-1 TRBV19 NA NA TGTGCCAGTAGAGATACAGGATACACTGAAGCTTTCTTT CASRDTGYTEAFF
TRBJ1-5 TRBV12-3/TRBV12-4 NA NA TGTGCCAGCACCCAGGGCAGCAATCAGCCCCAGCATTTT CASTQGSNQPQHF
TRBJ1-1 TRBV7-9 NA NA TGTGCCAGCAGCTTAGCGGGGGGGATTGAAGCTTTCTTT CASSLAGGIEAFF
TRBJ1-1 TRBV30 NA NA TGTGCCTGGAGACTGGGAGGGTCCACTGAAGCTTTCTTT CAWRLGGSTEAFF
TRBJ1-1 TRBV3-1/TRBV3-2 NA TRBD1 TGTGCCAGCAGCCTGGGACAGTTGAACACTGAAGCTTTCTTT CASSLGQLNTEAFF
TRBJ2-3 TRBV5-1 NA NA TGCGCCAGCAGCTTGGAACGCGCCACAGATACGCAGTATTTT CASSLERATDTQYF
TRBJ1-1 TRBV16 NA NA TGTGCCAGCAGACCCAGTTTGGACACTGAAGCTTTCTTT CASRPSLDTEAFF
TRBJ2-3 TRBV18 NA TRBD1 TGTGCCAGCTCACCTACCCCGGGACAGGGCACAGATACGCAGTATTTT CASSPTPGQGTDTQYF
TRBJ1-3 TRBV6-1 NA TRBD1 TGTGCCAGCAGTGAAAGACAGGGTAGAAACACCATATATTTT CASSERQGRNTIYF
TRBJ2-7 TRBV2 NA TRBD2 TGTGCCAGCAGTGGTGGGAGGGAGTACGAGCAGTACTTC CASSGGREYEQYF
TRBJ1-5 TRBV6-5 once NA TGTGCCAGCACCTGGGACGGAGGCGGGGATCAGCCCCAGCATTTT CASTWDGGGDQPQHF
TRBJ1-5 TRBV11-2 NA NA TGTGCCAGCAGCCTCCCGGGGGGGGGCACTCAGCCCCAGCATTTT CASSLPGGGTQPQHF
TRBJ2-7 TRBV3-1/TRBV3-2 once TRBD2 TGTGCCAGCAACCACCTAGCGGGGGGGCCCATCGAGCAGTACTTC CASNHLAGGPIEQYF
TRBJ1-3 TRBV7-2 NA NA TGTGCCAGCTCCCGAGACCAGGGTGCTGGAAACACCATATATTTT CASSRDQGAGNTIYF
TRBJ2-2 TRBV10-3 NA TRBD1 TGTGCCATCAGTGACCGGGACAGGCCCGACACCGGGGAGCTGTTTTTT CAISDRDRPDTGELFF
TRBJ1-1 TRBV6-5 NA TRBD1 TGTGCCAGTCAGGCAGGGGGCGTTGGGACTGAAGCTTTCTTT CASQAGGVGTEAFF
TRBJ2-3 TRBV6-5 NA NA TGTGCCAGCATCCACGTGTCAGAACGCACAGATACGCAGTATTTT CASIHVSERTDTQYF
TRBJ2-3 TRBV4-2 NA NA TGTGCCAGCAGCCAAGCACAGGGAGGCACAGATACGCAGTATTTT CASSQAQGGTDTQYF
TRBJ1-2 TRBV19 NA TRBD1 TGTGCCAGTAGTGTCGACAGGGGGCTGGAGGGCTACACCTTC CASSVDRGLEGYTF
TRBJ2-3 TRBV18 NA TRBD2 TGTGCCAGCTCGACCCTAGCGGGAGTTACCGAGGATACGCAGTATTTT CASSTLAGVTEDTQYF
TRBJ1-5 TRBV24-1 NA TRBD1 TGTGCCACCAGTGACTCGACAGGGTACCACCAAAGCGGCAATCAGCCCCAGCATTTT CATSDSTGYHQSGNQPQHF
TRBJ1-5 TRBV6-1 NA NA TGTGCCAGCAGCACGAACAGCCCCGGGAACCAGCCCCAGCATTTT CASSTNSPGNQPQHF
TRBJ2-3 TRBV2 NA NA TGTGCCAGCAGTGAAGCGGGGCGGGGCCCAGATACGCAGTATTTT CASSEAGRGPDTQYF
TRBJ1-2 TRBV28 once TRBD1 TGTGCCAGCAGTTTGGGGACAGACCTTAACTATGGCTACACCTTC CASSLGTDLNYGYTF
TRBJ1-2 TRBV29-1 NA NA TGCAGCGTTGAAGCCACTAACTATGGCTACACCTTC CSVEATNYGYTF